This T cell receptor beta chain was observed in a study of cytomegalovirus exposure and HLA in healthy donors. Turning to the study itself: Prior work identified some 120 million unique TCR beta sequences in about 179 million T cells. Study findings and constraints: Reportedly, diagnosis of cytomegalovirus status by the classifier showed high specificity and sensitivity. Later examination showed HLA-associated TCR beta chains had greater clonal expansion than equally common others. One variant, a missense change in DCLRE1C, was linked in a later analysis to TCR beta V- and J-gene trimming.

In the PCR, 60 Vbeta and 13 Jbeta primers were used. Generated by immunoSEQ multiplex PCR, the TCRdb table keeps only in-frame clones and is missing some. Of 150,000 to 200,000 clones listed, roughly 79% are singletons. Note on this clone: Antigen: not known.

Germline V lookup: CDR1 SGHDT, CDR2 YYEEEE. The V end was cut by 0 bases, the J end by 3 bases, with 10 bases between. This CDR3 has 15 residues. The rearrangement uses TRBV5-6 and TRBJ2-1; possible D gene TRBD2, 6 bases. The specimen was PBMCs. This TCR derives from a man in his forties or fifties in good health and CMV-seronegative. The CDR3 DNA follows: TGTGCCAGCAGCTTGGGGGCTAGCGTCTACAATGAGCAGTTCTTC. Its translation is CASSLGASVYNEQFF.